The 17 T cell receptor beta chains below were found in one sample sequenced in a study of HIV-infected patients and healthy controls. cDNA was made from approximately 500 ng RNA using alpha and beta constant primers. Using multiplexing indices, alpha and beta chain libraries were generated apart by chain-specific third strand synthesis. Using its own MiXCR run on the 5' RACE reads, TCRdb lists one record per CDR3 protein. This table has 4,500 to 5,500 distinct CDR3 sequences, roughly 5% appearing once. Roughly three months, about 14 weeks, into antiretroviral therapy, follow-up blood was collected. Whole blood was used without fractionation, so all unsorted peripheral T cells were included. Here the sequenced sample was blood, taken during antiretroviral therapy. The origin of the receptors is an adult with HIV infection.

This clonotype is labeled medium-sized (0.01 to 0.1%). This chain links TRBV7-2 with TRBJ2-3; D unresolved. Germline V gene sequence: CDR1 SGHTA, CDR2 FQGNSA. V was clipped by 0 bases and J by 4 bases, with 14 bases between them. The length of the CDR3 is 16 residues. CDR3 in amino acids: CASSLALVGTSDTQYF. For the CDR3, the DNA is TGTGCCAGCAGCTTAGCTCTAGTGGGTACATCAGATACGCAGTATTTT.

In its sample, this clonotype ranks as medium-sized. This rearrangement joins TRBV29-1 to TRBJ2-5, with D possibly being TRBD1 or TRBD2 (5 bases each). Germline assignment: CDR1 SQVTM and CDR2 ANQGSEA. Trimming stripped 4 bases from V and 1 base from J, with 13 bases between. This CDR3 has 14 residues. The CDR3 reads CSVANWGSQETQYF. The CDR3 bases are TGCAGCGTTGCCAATTGGGGGTCCCAAGAGACCCAGTACTTC.

This clonotype counts as medium-sized. The chain is built from TRBV28 and TRBJ2-3; the D gene is possibly TRBD2 (6 bases). Germline values: CDR1 MDHEN, CDR2 SYDVKM. Trimming removed 3 bases at V and 0 bases at J, with 7 bases between. The CDR3 runs 14 residues. CDR3 sequence: CASSLSGSTDTQYF. For the CDR3, the DNA is TGTGCCAGCAGTTTGAGCGGGAGCACAGATACGCAGTATTTT.

By proportion, this clonotype is medium-sized (0.01 to 0.1%). The rearrangement joins TRBV5-1 to TRBJ2-2, with 9 bases identical to TRBD1. The CDR3 contains 15 residues. V dropped 5 bases and J dropped 2; count of bases not matched to a gene: 4. Looked up from germline, CDR1 is SGHRS and CDR2 is YFSETQ. CDR3 DNA: TGCGCCAGCAGAGAACAGGGGGCAAACACCGGGGAGCTGTTTTTT. It is translated as CASREQGANTGELFF.

This sequence joins TRBV6-6 and TRBJ2-3, with D perhaps assigned TRBD1 or TRBD2 (5 bases each). With 7 bases removed from V and 1 base from J, the gap between germline ends came to 12 bases. The CDR3 consists of 14 residues. The germline gives CDR1 MNHNY, CDR2 SVGAGI (reference sequence). CDR3 sequence reads: CASKGDGGTDTQYF. The CDR3 coding sequence is TGTGCCAGCAAAGGGGACGGGGGCACAGATACGCAGTATTTT.

This clonotype is judged medium-sized (0.01 to 0.1%). The chain joins TRBV3-1 to TRBJ2-1; 8 positions agree with TRBD2. Germline-derived CDR1 and CDR2 are LGHDT and YNNKEL (reference sequence). There are 16 residues in the CDR3. V dropped 4 bases and J dropped 0; count of bases not matched to a gene: 5. CDR3 sequence reads: CASSPSGGSSYNEQFF. For the CDR3, the DNA is TGTGCCAGCAGCCCCTCGGGGGGGAGCTCCTACAATGAGCAGTTCTTC.

This clonotype was seen at least ten times. The chain links TRBV19 to TRBJ2-1; D ambiguous. Trimming stripped 7 bases from V and 5 bases from J, with 18 bases between. Germline loops: CDR1 LNHDA, CDR2 SQIVND (reference sequence). This CDR3 has 15 residues. In DNA, the CDR3 is TGTGCCAGTACTACGATGCTAGGCGGAAACAATGAGCAGTTCTTC. As protein: CASTTMLGGNNEQFF.

This clonotype was recorded at least ten times. The chain carries TRBV6-2 or TRBV6-3 and TRBJ1-2; 10 bases align to TRBD1. The junction had 8 bases not matched to a gene; V was cut back by 4 bases and J by 3 bases. Germline V gives CDR1 MNHEY, CDR2 SVGEGT. This CDR3 comprises 16 residues. The CDR3 loop is CASSFASTGGDYGYTF. The CDR3 bases are TGTGCCAGCAGTTTCGCGTCGACAGGGGGCGACTATGGCTACACCTTC.

This clonotype was picked up a small number of times. The rearrangement joins TRBV12-3 or TRBV12-4 to TRBJ2-1; 7 nucleotides line up with TRBD2. CDR3 length: 13 residues. V lost 5 bases, J lost 8 bases, and 6 bases stayed unmatched. CDR3 residues: CASSPGLVDEQFF. The CDR3 DNA reads as TGTGCCAGCAGTCCCGGACTAGTGGATGAGCAGTTCTTC.

In its sample, this clonotype ranks as medium-sized (0.01 to 0.1%). The V and J genes are TRBV28 and TRBJ1-2; TRBD1 agrees at 10 bases. The germline V gene has CDR1 MDHEN and CDR2 SYDVKM. The junction had 15 bases not matched to a gene; V was cut back by 8 bases and J by 3 bases. The CDR3 totals 17 residues. The CDR3 is CASHPRGTGALYYGYTF. The CDR3 DNA sequence: TGTGCCAGCCACCCGCGAGGGACAGGGGCCCTTTACTATGGCTACACCTTC.

This clonotype occurred many times. V gene TRBV3-1 combines with J gene TRBJ2-7; either TRBD1 or TRBD2 may supply D (6 bases each). V lost 1 base, J lost 5 bases, and 15 bases lay in between. The germline CDR1 and CDR2 sequences are LGHDT and YNNKEL (reference sequence). This CDR3 has 15 amino acids. The CDR3 DNA reads as TGTGCCAGCAGCCAAGCCGGGCTAGGGGGGAACGAGCAGTACTTC. This codes for CASSQAGLGGNEQYF.

This clonotype is labeled medium-sized (0.01 to 0.1%). The chain carries TRBV6-1 and TRBJ2-7, with D possibly being TRBD2 (6 bases). CDR1 MNHNS and CDR2 SASEGT come from the germline V gene. The CDR3 is 14 amino acids. Trimming stripped 5 bases from V and 0 bases from J, with 11 bases between. The CDR3 sequence is CASSTGTGSYEQYF. The CDR3 nucleotides are TGTGCCAGCAGTACCGGGACTGGCTCCTACGAGCAGTACTTC.

Here the CDR3 DNA reads TGTGCCAGCAGCTTACGGGGACAGGGGGTCGTGAAAGAGACCCAGTACTTC. Its protein product is CASSLRGQGVVKETQYF. This chain connects TRBV7-6 to TRBJ2-5; 11 bases fit TRBD1. J was trimmed by 3 bases and V by 2 bases; bases with no gene match: 8. In germline, CDR1 is SGHVS, CDR2 FNYEAQ. The CDR3 has 17 residues.

This clonotype is medium-sized within its sample. J is TRBJ2-2 and V is TRBV29-1; TRBD2 aligns across 8 bases. The CDR3 length is 14 residues. Germline V lookup: CDR1 SQVTM, CDR2 ANQGSEA. V was clipped by 5 bases and J by 0 bases; unmatched bases: 2. DNA for the CDR3: TGCAGCGTTAGAGCGGGAGCGAACACCGGGGAGCTGTTTTTT. It encodes CSVRAGANTGELFF.

This clonotype ranks as medium-sized. The chain is built from TRBV10-2 and TRBJ1-6, with D maybe TRBD1 (5 bases). CDR1 WSHSY and CDR2 SAAADI come from the germline V gene. The CDR3 is made up of 15 amino acids. Trimming removed 2 bases at V and 9 bases at J, with 14 bases between. The CDR3 sequence: CASSETQGSGSPLHF. The CDR3 coding sequence is TGCGCCAGCAGTGAGACGCAGGGTTCGGGTTCACCCCTCCACTTT.

Judged by abundance, this clonotype is medium-sized. The chain carries TRBV7-8 and TRBJ1-1; 8 bases are a match to TRBD1. CDR3 length equals 16 residues. J lost 5 bases, V lost 4 bases, and 12 bases had no gene match. CDR1 is SGHVS, CDR2 FQNEAQ, per germline. Written as DNA, the CDR3 is TGTGCCAGCAGCTCAGGACAGGGCCGGTCGAGAACTGAAGCTTTCTTT. It encodes CASSSGQGRSRTEAFF.

This chain connects TRBV7-2 to TRBJ2-3; the D gene is possibly TRBD2 (6 bases). V was clipped by 5 bases and J by 0 bases, with 9 bases between them. Germline-derived CDR1 and CDR2 are SGHTA and FQGNSA. The CDR3 is 14 residues long. The CDR3 region is CASSPGLSTDTQYF. The CDR3 DNA is TGTGCCAGCAGCCCGGGACTGAGCACAGATACGCAGTATTTT.